This T cell receptor beta chain was sequenced for a study of beta chain features in type 1 diabetes. General study points: TCRB CDR3s were moderately but significantly shorter in Type 1 diabetes patients in all four CD4+ subsets. Patients with type 1 diabetes carried fewer insertions and had more deletions at their VDJ junctions.

Every isolated RNA sample was fully reverse transcribed, so sequencing captured expressed TCRB transcripts. Libraries were prepared by immunoSEQ multiplex PCR; TCRdb keeps only in-frame clonotypes and omits some of them. The table includes about 370,000 clones, roughly 16% detected once. The germline V gene encodes CDR1 GTSNPN and CDR2 SVGIG (reference sequence). The CDR3 covers 13 residues. With 3 bases removed from V and 0 bases from J, the gap between germline ends came to 8 bases. Note on this clone: Its specificity is not known.

Sequencing used naive CD4+ T cells from blood. The receptor was derived from a young woman in good health. The gene calls are TRBV30 and TRBJ2-5; D remains ambiguous. The CDR3 DNA sequence: TGTGCCTGGAGCGTGGCCTACCAAGAGACCCAGTACTTC. Residues: CAWSVAYQETQYF. The variable domain in full, with the rest retrieved from reference TRBV30 and TRBJ2-5, is SQTIHQWPATLVQPVGSPLSLECTVEGTSNPNLYWYRQAAGRGLQLLFYSVGIGQISSEVPQNLSASRPQDRQFILSSKKLLLSDSGFYLCAWSVAYQETQYFGPGTRLLVL.